This T cell receptor beta chain emerged from a study of T-cell memory formation after mild COVID-19. For the study at large: The two donors had largely donor-specific TCR clusters.

The authors produced TCR alpha and TCR beta cDNA libraries with sample barcodes and UMIs by 5'RACE using constant-segment primers. TCRdb used MiXCR to reprocess the 5' RACE reads, holding one entry per CDR3 protein. The sample has around 82,000 distinct CDR3 sequences; roughly 13% are singletons. On this clonotype: Its antigen remains unidentified.

Broader study findings: Contracting CD4+ clones were located mainly in CM and EM, and CD8+ clones in EMRA. Detection of some responders pre-infection suggested pre-existing cross-reactive memory T cells participated.

Trimming removed 5 bases from V and 4 bases from J; junction bases left unmatched: 16. Germline V gives CDR1 MNHEY, CDR2 SMNVEV (reference sequence). The CDR3 covers 19 residues. Sequenced input: PBMCs or a T cell subset sorted from them (not recorded which). The chain has TRBV27 and TRBJ2-7; 14 bases fit TRBD2. The receptor's source is a young man who had mild COVID-19 (a few samples of this study predate the infection). Cell type and time point are not known. CDR3 DNA: TGTGCCAGCAGTCCTAATCCGGGACTAGCGGGGGCACTTGGGTACGAGCAGTACGTC. Protein product: CASSPNPGLAGALGYEQYV.